A selection of T cell receptor beta chains follows, all from one sample in a study of T-cell reconstitution after alpha-beta-depleted transplantation in children. TCRdb analysed the PCR reads with MiXCR anew, one entry per CDR3 protein. The sample shows 250,000 to 300,000 distinct CDR3 sequences, less than 9.5% of them seen only once. The sample consisted of peripheral blood, taken 360 days after TCRalphabeta/CD19-depleted stem cell transplant. The receptors derive from a female patient aged 2 to 10 who had a stem cell transplant for Fanconi anemia, so the T cells may come from the graft donor. Each CDR3 is given with its conserved first and last residue. The D gene is left open where the match is weak. For some rows the clone size is stated as once, few or many, or as a class when expanded; others skip it.

abundance: many; j_gene: TRBJ2-1; v_gene: TRBV29-1; d_gene: TRBD2; CDR3nt: TGCAGCGTTGAAGCCCTCGAGCGGGAGTCGTACAATGAGCAGTTCTTC; CDR3aa: CSVEALERESYNEQFF
abundance: few; j_gene: TRBJ1-5; v_gene: TRBV10-3; d_gene: .; CDR3nt: TGTGCCATCAGTGAGTCGGGGAGGGATCAGCCCCAGCATTTT; CDR3aa: CAISESGRDQPQHF
abundance: many; j_gene: TRBJ1-4; v_gene: TRBV12-3/TRBV12-4; d_gene: .; CDR3nt: TGTGCCAGCTGTTGGTCCAGCAGAACTAATGAAAAACTGTTTTTT; CDR3aa: CASCWSSRTNEKLFF
abundance: many; j_gene: TRBJ1-2; v_gene: TRBV28; d_gene: .; CDR3nt: TGTGCCAGCAGTTCGAGGATCCTTTGGGGCTACACCTTC; CDR3aa: CASSSRILWGYTF
abundance: many; j_gene: TRBJ2-2; v_gene: TRBV7-2; d_gene: TRBD2; CDR3nt: TGTGCCAGCAAGGGGCGGGGGGTACACACCGGGGAGCTGTTTTTT; CDR3aa: CASKGRGVHTGELFF
abundance: .; j_gene: TRBJ1-4; v_gene: TRBV20-1; d_gene: TRBD1; CDR3nt: TGCAGTGCTAGAGAGCAGGGGGGACGCGAAAAACTGTTTTTT; CDR3aa: CSAREQGGREKLFF
abundance: many; j_gene: TRBJ1-5; v_gene: TRBV27; d_gene: TRBD1; CDR3nt: TGTGCCAGCAGTCCCGGGACAGAAAATCAGCCCCAGCATTTT; CDR3aa: CASSPGTENQPQHF
abundance: few; j_gene: TRBJ1-2; v_gene: TRBV24-1; d_gene: .; CDR3nt: TGTGCCACCAGTCTTCAAGTCCATAGGAAAGTGTGCGGCTACACCTTC; CDR3aa: CATSLQVHRKVCGYTF
abundance: few; j_gene: TRBJ2-7; v_gene: TRBV5-6; d_gene: .; CDR3nt: TGTGCCAGCAGCTTGGGGGATGATCCCTACGAGCAGTACTTC; CDR3aa: CASSLGDDPYEQYF
abundance: .; j_gene: TRBJ2-5; v_gene: TRBV5-1; d_gene: .; CDR3nt: TGCGCCAGCAGCTTGGGCGACCTCAAGGGGCCAGAGACCCAGTACTTC; CDR3aa: CASSLGDLKGPETQYF
abundance: many; j_gene: TRBJ1-1; v_gene: TRBV29-1; d_gene: .; CDR3nt: TGCAGCGTCTCCAGGGCCCTGAACACTGAAGCTTTCTTT; CDR3aa: CSVSRALNTEAFF
abundance: few; j_gene: TRBJ2-1; v_gene: TRBV7-9; d_gene: TRBD2; CDR3nt: TGTGCCAGCAGCTCGCTTTGGACTAGCGGGGAGGACAATGAGCAGTTCTTC; CDR3aa: CASSSLWTSGEDNEQFF
abundance: many; j_gene: TRBJ2-1; v_gene: TRBV5-1; d_gene: .; CDR3nt: TGCGCCAGCAACCACGGGGGACCCTACAATGAGCAGTTCTTC; CDR3aa: CASNHGGPYNEQFF
abundance: many; j_gene: TRBJ2-7; v_gene: TRBV20-1; d_gene: .; CDR3nt: TGCAGTGCTAGCCTAAACAGGGTCTACGAGCAGTACTTC; CDR3aa: CSASLNRVYEQYF
abundance: many; j_gene: TRBJ2-1; v_gene: TRBV27; d_gene: TRBD1; CDR3nt: TGTGCCAGCAGTCCGGGACAGGTCACCTTCTACAATGAGCAGTTCTTC; CDR3aa: CASSPGQVTFYNEQFF
abundance: .; j_gene: TRBJ2-1; v_gene: TRBV5-1; d_gene: TRBD2; CDR3nt: TGCGCCAGCAGCTTAACTAGCGGGGGGGGAGAGCAGTTCTTC; CDR3aa: CASSLTSGGGEQFF
abundance: .; j_gene: TRBJ2-1; v_gene: TRBV13; d_gene: .; CDR3nt: TGTGCCAGCAGCTTAGAAGGAGAGGGGCAGTTCTTC; CDR3aa: CASSLEGEGQFF
abundance: many; j_gene: TRBJ2-2; v_gene: TRBV9; d_gene: TRBD1; CDR3nt: TGTGCCAGCAGCGTAGAGGGACAGGGGGCCGGGGAGCTGTTTTTT; CDR3aa: CASSVEGQGAGELFF
abundance: many; j_gene: TRBJ2-5; v_gene: TRBV4-3; d_gene: .; CDR3nt: TGCGCCAGCAGCCAAGATGTGGAAGAGACCCAGTACTTC; CDR3aa: CASSQDVEETQYF
abundance: many; j_gene: TRBJ2-5; v_gene: TRBV29-1; d_gene: .; CDR3nt: TGCAGCGGCCGGATGGTCTCCGGTAGGGAGACCCAGTACTTC; CDR3aa: CSGRMVSGRETQYF
abundance: many; j_gene: TRBJ2-1; v_gene: TRBV11-2; d_gene: TRBD1; CDR3nt: TGTGCCAGCACGGGGACAGCGAGCTCCTACAATGAGCAGTTCTTC; CDR3aa: CASTGTASSYNEQFF
abundance: many; j_gene: TRBJ2-3; v_gene: TRBV9; d_gene: .; CDR3nt: TGTGCCAGCAGCGTAGAAGGTAGCACAGATACGCAGTATTTT; CDR3aa: CASSVEGSTDTQYF
abundance: .; j_gene: TRBJ2-5; v_gene: TRBV18; d_gene: TRBD2; CDR3nt: TGTGCCAGCTCACCACGGGGGACTAGCGGAGAAGAGACCCAGTACTTC; CDR3aa: CASSPRGTSGEETQYF
abundance: few; j_gene: TRBJ1-2; v_gene: TRBV5-4; d_gene: .; CDR3nt: TGTGCCAGCAGCTTGGACAGAGAAAACTATGGCTACACCTTC; CDR3aa: CASSLDRENYGYTF
abundance: few; j_gene: TRBJ1-2; v_gene: TRBV3-1; d_gene: .; CDR3nt: TGTGCCAGCAGCCAAGGACATCAGGGGAACTATGGCTACACCTTC; CDR3aa: CASSQGHQGNYGYTF
abundance: many; j_gene: TRBJ2-1; v_gene: TRBV5-6; d_gene: .; CDR3nt: TGTGCCAGCAGCTTGGGCAGCTATGAGCAGTTCTTC; CDR3aa: CASSLGSYEQFF
abundance: many; j_gene: TRBJ2-7; v_gene: TRBV12-3/TRBV12-4; d_gene: .; CDR3nt: TGTGCCACCGGGACGTTCGCCGAGCAGTACTTC; CDR3aa: CATGTFAEQYF
abundance: many; j_gene: TRBJ2-3; v_gene: TRBV27; d_gene: .; CDR3nt: TGTGCCAGCAGCAATAGACCGGACACCACCCGCACAGATACGCAGTATTTT; CDR3aa: CASSNRPDTTRTDTQYF
abundance: many; j_gene: TRBJ2-5; v_gene: TRBV10-3; d_gene: .; CDR3nt: TGTGCCATCAGTGAGGGGTTGGAGACCCAGTACTTC; CDR3aa: CAISEGLETQYF
abundance: few; j_gene: TRBJ2-2; v_gene: TRBV24-1; d_gene: TRBD1; CDR3nt: TGTGCCACCAGTGATTCCAGGGGGCGATCGAACACCGGGGAGCTGTTTTTT; CDR3aa: CATSDSRGRSNTGELFF
abundance: .; j_gene: TRBJ2-5; v_gene: TRBV11-2; d_gene: .; CDR3nt: TGTGCCAGCAGCCATACGAGGGGAGAGACCCAGTACTTC; CDR3aa: CASSHTRGETQYF
abundance: .; j_gene: TRBJ1-5; v_gene: TRBV28; d_gene: .; CDR3nt: TGTGGAGGGGGGGATAGCAATCAGCCCCAGCATTTT; CDR3aa: CGGGDSNQPQHF
abundance: .; j_gene: TRBJ2-3; v_gene: TRBV7-8; d_gene: TRBD1; CDR3nt: TGTGCCAGCAGCTTAGCGCCTCGACAGGGTCTTTTCGCAGATACGCAGTATTTT; CDR3aa: CASSLAPRQGLFADTQYF
abundance: few; j_gene: TRBJ1-4; v_gene: TRBV6-1; d_gene: .; CDR3nt: TGTGCCAGCAGTGAAGCCCTTGTGCTGTTTTTT; CDR3aa: CASSEALVLFF
abundance: few; j_gene: TRBJ2-7; v_gene: TRBV24-1; d_gene: .; CDR3nt: TGTGCCACCGGTACCCATGTGGGAGAGCAGTACTTC; CDR3aa: CATGTHVGEQYF
abundance: many; j_gene: TRBJ2-1; v_gene: TRBV5-1; d_gene: .; CDR3nt: TGCGCCAGCAGTCGGGACTTTGATGAGCAGTTCTTC; CDR3aa: CASSRDFDEQFF
abundance: many; j_gene: TRBJ2-2; v_gene: TRBV6-1; d_gene: .; CDR3nt: TGTGCCAGCAGTGATCACAACGTAGGGGAGCTGTTTTTT; CDR3aa: CASSDHNVGELFF
abundance: few; j_gene: TRBJ2-5; v_gene: TRBV11-1; d_gene: .; CDR3nt: TGTGCCAGCAGCCCCCGGAATTTAGGCAGGGAGGACTTGGGAGAGACCCAGTACTTC; CDR3aa: CASSPRNLGREDLGETQYF
abundance: many; j_gene: TRBJ1-1; v_gene: TRBV4-3; d_gene: .; CDR3nt: TGCGCCAGCAGCCAAGATCGCCAGATGAACACTGAAGCTTTCTTT; CDR3aa: CASSQDRQMNTEAFF
abundance: many; j_gene: TRBJ2-7; v_gene: TRBV7-4; d_gene: .; CDR3nt: TGTGCCAGCACCCTGATTGGGGCCTACGAGCAGTACTTC; CDR3aa: CASTLIGAYEQYF
abundance: many; j_gene: TRBJ1-3; v_gene: TRBV5-6; d_gene: .; CDR3nt: TGTGCCAGCAGCTCCGGGACACCAAACACCATATATTTT; CDR3aa: CASSSGTPNTIYF
abundance: many; j_gene: TRBJ1-3; v_gene: TRBV18; d_gene: .; CDR3nt: TGTGCCAGCTCACCACAGGGGCTCTCTGGAAACACCATATATTTT; CDR3aa: CASSPQGLSGNTIYF
abundance: many; j_gene: TRBJ2-1; v_gene: TRBV11-2; d_gene: .; CDR3nt: TGTGCCAGCAGCCCTATCGCCAGGGCCGAGCAGTTCTTC; CDR3aa: CASSPIARAEQFF
abundance: .; j_gene: TRBJ1-2; v_gene: TRBV4-2; d_gene: TRBD1; CDR3nt: TGTGCCAGCAGCCCCGGGGACAGACAGGCTCATGGCTACACCTTC; CDR3aa: CASSPGDRQAHGYTF
abundance: few; j_gene: TRBJ1-1; v_gene: TRBV20-1; d_gene: TRBD1; CDR3nt: TGCAGTGCTAGAGGGTGGACAGGTGGCTTT; CDR3aa: CSARGWTGGF
abundance: many; j_gene: TRBJ1-1; v_gene: TRBV7-8; d_gene: .; CDR3nt: TGTGCCAGCAGCGTTAGACACTTTCGGGACACTGAAGCTTTCTTT; CDR3aa: CASSVRHFRDTEAFF
abundance: few; j_gene: TRBJ1-1; v_gene: TRBV20-1; d_gene: .; CDR3nt: TGCAGTGCTCAACGAATGAACACTGAAGCTTTCTTT; CDR3aa: CSAQRMNTEAFF
abundance: few; j_gene: TRBJ1-1; v_gene: TRBV18; d_gene: .; CDR3nt: TGTGCCAGCTCACCCGCGGACACTGAAGCTTTCTTT; CDR3aa: CASSPADTEAFF
abundance: many; j_gene: TRBJ2-5; v_gene: TRBV14; d_gene: .; CDR3nt: TGTGCCAGCAGCTTCTGGCAAGAGACCCAGTACTTC; CDR3aa: CASSFWQETQYF
abundance: many; j_gene: TRBJ2-3; v_gene: TRBV5-1; d_gene: TRBD2; CDR3nt: TGCGCCAGCAGCTTGGAGCTTAGCGGGGGCACAGATACGCAGTATTTT; CDR3aa: CASSLELSGGTDTQYF
abundance: few; j_gene: TRBJ1-6; v_gene: TRBV7-2; d_gene: .; CDR3nt: TGTGCCAGCAGCTTAGAGGTCCAGCAGCTCGGTTCACCCCTCCACTTT; CDR3aa: CASSLEVQQLGSPLHF
abundance: many; j_gene: TRBJ2-7; v_gene: TRBV7-8; d_gene: .; CDR3nt: TGTGCCAGCAGCTTAGTGAGAGGGTCGTACGAGCAGTACTTC; CDR3aa: CASSLVRGSYEQYF
abundance: many; j_gene: TRBJ2-7; v_gene: TRBV28; d_gene: .; CDR3nt: TGTGCCAGCTCCCGGTACGAGCAGTACTTC; CDR3aa: CASSRYEQYF
abundance: .; j_gene: TRBJ2-1; v_gene: TRBV7-3; d_gene: .; CDR3nt: TGTGCCAGCAGCCCTGGTCCCGGACTATCCGTTGACAATGAGCAGTTCTTC; CDR3aa: CASSPGPGLSVDNEQFF
abundance: many; j_gene: TRBJ2-7; v_gene: TRBV9; d_gene: .; CDR3nt: TGTGCCAGCAGCGTAGACGACAGGCCTAACGAGCAGTACTTC; CDR3aa: CASSVDDRPNEQYF
abundance: many; j_gene: TRBJ1-4; v_gene: TRBV6-1; d_gene: .; CDR3nt: TGTGCCAGCAGTGGACAGGTCTTTGCAACTAATGAAAAACTGTTTTTT; CDR3aa: CASSGQVFATNEKLFF
abundance: many; j_gene: TRBJ2-3; v_gene: TRBV7-6; d_gene: .; CDR3nt: TGTGCCAGCAGCCCTCCTTGGGCAGATACGCAGTATTTT; CDR3aa: CASSPPWADTQYF